The rows below give T cell receptor beta chains drawn from one sample of a study of T cells after yellow fever vaccination. MiXCR was run by TCRdb on the 5' RACE reads, yielding one entry per CDR3 protein. The sample lists around 530,000 distinct CDR3 sequences, less than 20% occurring once. The specimen was PBMCs, collected more than 4 days after the first yellow fever vaccination. All receptors come from a man aged 18-30 years who received the YFV17D yellow fever vaccine. Each CDR3 is given with its conserved first and last residue. The D gene is left open where the match is weak. Expanded clones are given a class, and other clones once, few, many or no size at all.

>NA|TRBJ1-1|few|TRBV6-2/TRBV6-3
CASSYIPGRNHNTEAFF
TGTGCCAGCAGTTACATTCCCGGACGAAACCACAACACTGAAGCTTTCTTT
>NA|TRBJ2-3|NA|TRBV12-3/TRBV12-4
CASSLGVARSTDTQYF
TGTGCCAGCAGCCTAGGAGTAGCACGGAGCACAGATACGCAGTATTTT
>NA|TRBJ2-5|few|TRBV18
CASSPPGSPLGETQYF
TGTGCCAGCTCACCACCGGGCAGCCCCCTGGGAGAGACCCAGTACTTC
>NA|TRBJ2-6|few|TRBV4-1
CASSQKTDGANVLTF
TGCGCCAGCAGCCAAAAGACTGATGGGGCCAACGTCCTGACTTTC
>NA|TRBJ2-4|NA|TRBV18
CASSPSGDIQYF
TGTGCCAGCTCACCTTCCGGGGACATTCAGTACTTC
>TRBD2|TRBJ2-5|NA|TRBV6-5
CASSLASGEGTETQYF
TGTGCCAGCAGTTTAGCTAGCGGGGAGGGAACAGAGACCCAGTACTTC
>NA|TRBJ2-2|NA|TRBV29-1
CSVDGEGTSNTGELFF
TGCAGCGTTGACGGGGAAGGGACATCGAACACCGGGGAGCTGTTTTTT
>NA|TRBJ2-3|NA|TRBV7-3
CASSLGPDPTTDTQYF
TGTGCCAGCAGCTTAGGGCCGGACCCGACCACAGATACGCAGTATTTT
>NA|TRBJ1-2|NA|TRBV3-1
CASSQYEEPNYGYTF
TGTGCCAGCAGCCAATATGAGGAACCTAACTATGGCTACACCTTC
>NA|TRBJ1-1|few|TRBV20-1
CSAVTGLNTEAFF
TGCAGTGCAGTGACAGGCTTGAACACTGAAGCTTTCTTT
>TRBD1|TRBJ1-2|few|TRBV19
CASSIGTAYYGYTF
TGTGCCAGTAGTATCGGGACAGCTTACTATGGCTACACCTTC
>NA|TRBJ2-5|few|TRBV5-4
CASSATGRGETQYF
TGTGCCAGCAGCGCCACAGGAAGGGGGGAGACCCAGTACTTC
>TRBD2|TRBJ2-3|many|TRBV20-1
CSAPERGGSTDTQYF
TGCAGTGCTCCTGAGCGGGGGGGAAGCACAGATACGCAGTATTTT
>TRBD2|TRBJ2-1|few|TRBV20-1
CSARNPTGGGSYNEQFF
TGCAGTGCTAGAAACCCGACCGGCGGGGGCTCCTACAATGAGCAGTTCTTC
>NA|TRBJ2-7|few|TRBV7-2
CASSTREVHEQYF
TGTGCCAGCAGCACTAGAGAGGTACACGAGCAGTACTTC
>NA|TRBJ2-5|few|TRBV20-1
CSARFRGQETQYF
TGCAGTGCTAGGTTCCGGGGCCAAGAGACCCAGTACTTC
>TRBD2|TRBJ2-1|NA|TRBV12-3/TRBV12-4
CASSFEGLADNEQFF
TGTGCCAGCAGTTTCGAGGGACTAGCGGACAATGAGCAGTTCTTC
>NA|TRBJ2-7|NA|TRBV11-2
CASSSDRPEQYF
TGTGCCAGCAGCTCAGACAGACCCGAGCAGTACTTC
>NA|TRBJ1-6|once|TRBV30
CAWSVGAASSYNSPLHF
TGTGCCTGGAGTGTAGGCGCGGCCAGCTCCTATAATTCACCCCTCCACTTT
>NA|TRBJ2-2|few|TRBV7-9
CASSFTTGELFF
TGTGCCAGCAGCTTTACCACCGGGGAGCTGTTTTTT
>TRBD1|TRBJ1-4|once|TRBV12-3/TRBV12-4
CASGPRGGAPNEKLFF
TGTGCCAGCGGACCCAGGGGGGGTGCTCCTAATGAAAAACTGTTTTTT
>TRBD2|TRBJ2-7|NA|TRBV9
CASSAGDPGGLSYEQYF
TGTGCCAGCAGCGCCGGCGATCCGGGGGGACTCTCCTACGAGCAGTACTTC
>NA|TRBJ1-2|many|TRBV12-3/TRBV12-4
CASSYRPNYGYTF
TGTGCCAGCAGTTATCGCCCTAACTATGGCTACACCTTC
>NA|TRBJ1-5|few|TRBV9
CASSVEGGSDQPQHF
TGTGCCAGCAGCGTAGAAGGAGGGTCCGATCAGCCCCAGCATTTT
>NA|TRBJ2-7|many|TRBV20-1
CSARALRSNSYEQYF
TGCAGTGCTAGGGCCCTCCGTTCCAACTCCTACGAGCAGTACTTC
>NA|TRBJ2-6|NA|TRBV20-1
CSARDQRSGANVLTF
TGCAGTGCTAGAGATCAGCGCTCTGGGGCCAACGTCCTGACTTTC
>TRBD2|TRBJ2-1|few|TRBV3-1
CASSQVYPGTSGGASYNEQFF
TGTGCCAGCAGCCAAGTATACCCGGGGACTAGCGGGGGGGCCTCCTACAATGAGCAGTTCTTC
>NA|TRBJ1-5|NA|TRBV2
CASSEGPYSNQPQHF
TGTGCCAGCAGCGAAGGGCCTTATAGCAATCAGCCCCAGCATTTT
>NA|TRBJ2-3|NA|TRBV19
CASSNPFGDTQYF
TGTGCCAGTAGTAATCCTTTCGGAGATACGCAGTATTTT
>NA|TRBJ1-2|many|TRBV20-1
CSAASPTGGYTF
TGCAGTGCTGCCAGTCCCACTGGCGGCTACACCTTC
>TRBD1|TRBJ1-2|few|TRBV20-1
CSATTGVNGYTF
TGCAGTGCTACGACAGGGGTAAATGGCTACACCTTC